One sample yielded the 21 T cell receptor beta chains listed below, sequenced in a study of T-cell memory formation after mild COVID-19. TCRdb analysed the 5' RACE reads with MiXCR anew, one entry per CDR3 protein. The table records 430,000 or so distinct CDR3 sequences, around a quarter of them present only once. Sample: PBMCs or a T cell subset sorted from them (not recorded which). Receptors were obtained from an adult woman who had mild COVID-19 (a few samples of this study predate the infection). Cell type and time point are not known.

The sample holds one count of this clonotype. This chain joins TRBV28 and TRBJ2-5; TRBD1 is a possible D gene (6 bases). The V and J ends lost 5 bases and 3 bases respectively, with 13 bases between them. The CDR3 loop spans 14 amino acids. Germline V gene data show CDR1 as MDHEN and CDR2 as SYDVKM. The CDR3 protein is CASSTGQSEETQYF. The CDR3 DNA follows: TGTGCCAGCAGTACTGGACAGTCCGAAGAGACCCAGTACTTC.

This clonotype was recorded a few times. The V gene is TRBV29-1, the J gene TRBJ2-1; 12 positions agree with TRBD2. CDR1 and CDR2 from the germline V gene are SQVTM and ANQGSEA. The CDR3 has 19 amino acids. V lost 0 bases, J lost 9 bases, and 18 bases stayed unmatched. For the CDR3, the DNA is TGCAGCGTTGAAGATCCCCCTAGCGGGGGGGCCATCTGGATCGGTGAGCAGTTCTTC. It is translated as CSVEDPPSGGAIWIGEQFF.

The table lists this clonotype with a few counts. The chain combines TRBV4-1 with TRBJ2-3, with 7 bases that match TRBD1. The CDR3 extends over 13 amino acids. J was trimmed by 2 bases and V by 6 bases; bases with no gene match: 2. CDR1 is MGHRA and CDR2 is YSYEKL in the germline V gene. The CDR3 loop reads CASRDRNTDTQYF. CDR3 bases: TGCGCCAGCAGGGACAGGAACACAGATACGCAGTATTTT.

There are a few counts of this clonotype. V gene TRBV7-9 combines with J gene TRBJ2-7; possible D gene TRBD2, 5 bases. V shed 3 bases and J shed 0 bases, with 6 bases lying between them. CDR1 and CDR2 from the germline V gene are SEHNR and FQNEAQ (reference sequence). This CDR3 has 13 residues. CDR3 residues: CASSFDYSYEQYF. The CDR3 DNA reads TGTGCCAGCAGCTTTGACTACTCCTACGAGCAGTACTTC.

CDR3 sequence (DNA): TGTGCCAGCTCCACGTTGGAGAACACTGAAGCTTTCTTT. Translation: CASSTLENTEAFF. The V call is TRBV18, the J call TRBJ1-1; no clear D gene. The V and J ends lost 6 bases and 1 base respectively, with 9 bases between them. The length of the CDR3 is 13 residues. Germline loops: CDR1 KGHSH, CDR2 LQKENI. The variable domain in full, with the rest retrieved from reference TRBV18 and TRBJ1-1, is NAGVMQNPRHLVRRRGQEARLRCSPMKGHSHVYWYRQLPEEGLKFMVYLQKENIIDESGMPKERFSAEFPKEGPSILRIQQVVRGDSAAYFCASSTLENTEAFFGQGTRLTVV.

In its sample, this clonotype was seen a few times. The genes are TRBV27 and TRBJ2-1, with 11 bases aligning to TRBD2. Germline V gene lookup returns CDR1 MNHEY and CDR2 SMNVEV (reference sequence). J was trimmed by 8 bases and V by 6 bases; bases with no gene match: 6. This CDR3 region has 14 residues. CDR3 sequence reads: CASSPLAGVDEQFF. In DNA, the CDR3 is TGTGCCAGCAGCCCACTAGCGGGAGTTGATGAGCAGTTCTTC.

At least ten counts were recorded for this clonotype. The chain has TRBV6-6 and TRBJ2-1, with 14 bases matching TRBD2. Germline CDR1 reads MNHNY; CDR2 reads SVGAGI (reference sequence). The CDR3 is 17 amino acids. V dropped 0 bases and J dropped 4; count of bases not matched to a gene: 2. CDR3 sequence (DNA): TGTGCCAGCAGTTACTCGGGACTAGCGGGAGTGTACAATGAGCAGTTCTTC. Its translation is CASSYSGLAGVYNEQFF.

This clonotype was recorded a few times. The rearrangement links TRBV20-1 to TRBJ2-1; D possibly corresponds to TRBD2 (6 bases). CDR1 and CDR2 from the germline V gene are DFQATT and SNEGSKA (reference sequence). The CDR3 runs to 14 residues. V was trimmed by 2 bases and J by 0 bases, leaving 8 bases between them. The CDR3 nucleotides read TGCAGTGCTAGACTAGCGAGCTCCTACAATGAGCAGTTCTTC. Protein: CSARLASSYNEQFF.

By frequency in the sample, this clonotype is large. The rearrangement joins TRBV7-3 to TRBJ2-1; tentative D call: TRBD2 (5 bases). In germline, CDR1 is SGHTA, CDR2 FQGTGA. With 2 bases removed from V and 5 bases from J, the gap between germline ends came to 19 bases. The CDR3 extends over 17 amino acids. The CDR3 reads CASSLGSPVGRNNEQFF. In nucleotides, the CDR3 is TGTGCCAGCAGCTTAGGGAGCCCCGTTGGTAGGAACAATGAGCAGTTCTTC.

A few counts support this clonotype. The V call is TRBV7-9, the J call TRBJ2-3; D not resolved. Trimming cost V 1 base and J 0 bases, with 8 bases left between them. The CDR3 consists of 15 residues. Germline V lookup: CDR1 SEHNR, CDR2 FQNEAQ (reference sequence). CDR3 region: CASSLGPGSTDTQYF. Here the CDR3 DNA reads TGTGCCAGCAGCTTAGGGCCCGGTAGCACAGATACGCAGTATTTT.

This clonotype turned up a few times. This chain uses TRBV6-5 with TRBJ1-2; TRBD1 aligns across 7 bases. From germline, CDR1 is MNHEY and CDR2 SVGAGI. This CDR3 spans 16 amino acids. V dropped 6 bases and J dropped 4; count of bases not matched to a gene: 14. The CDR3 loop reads CASRTPPDRDSYGYTF. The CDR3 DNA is TGTGCCAGCAGGACGCCTCCCGACAGGGATAGCTATGGCTACACCTTC.

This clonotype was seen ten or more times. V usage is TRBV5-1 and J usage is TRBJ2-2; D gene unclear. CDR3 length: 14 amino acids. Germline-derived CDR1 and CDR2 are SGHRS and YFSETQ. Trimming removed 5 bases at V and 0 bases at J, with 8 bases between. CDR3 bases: TGCGCCAGCAGTCGGGCCTCGAACACCGGGGAGCTGTTTTTT. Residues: CASSRASNTGELFF.

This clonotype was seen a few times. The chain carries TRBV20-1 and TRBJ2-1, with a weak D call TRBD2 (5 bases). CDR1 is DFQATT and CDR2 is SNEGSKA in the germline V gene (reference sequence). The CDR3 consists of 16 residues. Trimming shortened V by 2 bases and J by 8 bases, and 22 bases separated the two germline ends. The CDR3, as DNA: TGCAGTGCTAGAATTTGGCCGAGCGGTCGGTCCGATGAGCAGTTCTTC. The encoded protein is CSARIWPSGRSDEQFF.

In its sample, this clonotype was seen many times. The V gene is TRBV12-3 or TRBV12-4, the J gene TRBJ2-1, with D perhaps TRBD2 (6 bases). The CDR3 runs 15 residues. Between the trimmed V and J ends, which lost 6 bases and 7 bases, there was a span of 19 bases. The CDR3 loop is CASSPRRRAGNEQFF. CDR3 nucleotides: TGTGCCAGCAGCCCCAGAAGGAGGGCCGGGAATGAGCAGTTCTTC.

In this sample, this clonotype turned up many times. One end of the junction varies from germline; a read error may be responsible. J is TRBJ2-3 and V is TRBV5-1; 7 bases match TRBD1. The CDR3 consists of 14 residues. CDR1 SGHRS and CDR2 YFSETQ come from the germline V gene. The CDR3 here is CASSFTGDTDTQYF. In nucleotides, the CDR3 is TGTGCCAGCAGCTTTACAGGGGACACAGATACGCAGTATTTT.

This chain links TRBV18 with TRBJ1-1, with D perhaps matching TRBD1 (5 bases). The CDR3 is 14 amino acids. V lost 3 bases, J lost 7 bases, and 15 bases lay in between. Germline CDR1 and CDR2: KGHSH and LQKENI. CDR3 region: CASSPPLGASEAFF. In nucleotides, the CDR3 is TGTGCCAGCTCACCTCCCCTCGGGGCGAGTGAAGCTTTCTTT. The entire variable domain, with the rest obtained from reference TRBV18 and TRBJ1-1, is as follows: NAGVMQNPRHLVRRRGQEARLRCSPMKGHSHVYWYRQLPEEGLKFMVYLQKENIIDESGMPKERFSAEFPKEGPSILRIQQVVRGDSAAYFCASSPPLGASEAFFGQGTRLTVV.

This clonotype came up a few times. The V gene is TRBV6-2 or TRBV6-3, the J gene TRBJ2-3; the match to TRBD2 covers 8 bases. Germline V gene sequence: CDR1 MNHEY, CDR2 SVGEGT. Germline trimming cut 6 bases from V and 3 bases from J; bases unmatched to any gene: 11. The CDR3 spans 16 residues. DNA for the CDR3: TGTGCCAGCAGCCCCGGGGGGGGGCGAAAGACAGATACGCAGTATTTT. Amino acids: CASSPGGGRKTDTQYF.

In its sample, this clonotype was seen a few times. In DNA, the CDR3 is TGTGCCAGCAGTTTAAACAGGGATGGCTACGAGCAGTACTTC. This codes for CASSLNRDGYEQYF. The genes are TRBV27 and TRBJ2-7; tentatively, D is TRBD1 (6 bases). CDR1 and CDR2 (germline): MNHEY, SMNVEV (reference sequence). Trimming pared 2 bases from V and 3 bases from J, leaving 11 bases between. This CDR3 has 14 amino acids.

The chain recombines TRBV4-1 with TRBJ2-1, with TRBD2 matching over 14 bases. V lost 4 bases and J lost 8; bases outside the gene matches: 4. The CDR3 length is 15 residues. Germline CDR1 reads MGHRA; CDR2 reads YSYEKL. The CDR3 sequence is CASSRMGLAGDEQFF. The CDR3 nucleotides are TGCGCCAGCAGCCGGATGGGACTAGCGGGGGATGAGCAGTTCTTC.

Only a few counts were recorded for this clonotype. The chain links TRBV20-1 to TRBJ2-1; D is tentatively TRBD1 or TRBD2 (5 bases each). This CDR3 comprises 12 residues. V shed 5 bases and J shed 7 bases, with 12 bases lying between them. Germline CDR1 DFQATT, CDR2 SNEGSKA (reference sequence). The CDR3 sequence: CSAGGNRNEQFF. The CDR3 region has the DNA TGCAGTGCTGGGGGAAATCGTAATGAGCAGTTCTTC.

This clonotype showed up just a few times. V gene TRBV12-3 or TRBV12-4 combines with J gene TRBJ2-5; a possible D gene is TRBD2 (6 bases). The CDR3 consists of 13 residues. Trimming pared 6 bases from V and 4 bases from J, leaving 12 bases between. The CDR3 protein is CASSYGGLETQYF. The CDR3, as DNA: TGTGCCAGCAGCTATGGGGGGTTAGAGACCCAGTACTTC.